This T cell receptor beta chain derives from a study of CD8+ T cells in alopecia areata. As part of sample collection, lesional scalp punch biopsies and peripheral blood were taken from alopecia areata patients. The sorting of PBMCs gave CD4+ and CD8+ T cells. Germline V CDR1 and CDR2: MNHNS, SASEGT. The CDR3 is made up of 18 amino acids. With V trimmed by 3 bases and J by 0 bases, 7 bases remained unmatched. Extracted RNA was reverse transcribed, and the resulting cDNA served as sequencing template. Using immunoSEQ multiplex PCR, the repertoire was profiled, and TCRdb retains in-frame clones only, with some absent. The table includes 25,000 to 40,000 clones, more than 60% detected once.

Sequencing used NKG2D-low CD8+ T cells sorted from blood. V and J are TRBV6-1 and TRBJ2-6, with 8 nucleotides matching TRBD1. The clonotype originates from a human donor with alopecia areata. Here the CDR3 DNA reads TGTGCCAGCAGTGAGCGACAGGGGTTCATCTCTGGGGCCAACGTCCTGACTTTC. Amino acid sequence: CASSERQGFISGANVLTF.